Sequencing of this T cell receptor beta chain was carried out in a study of Graves' ophthalmopathy and Graves' hyperthyroidism. Findings of the study overall: Both a 70.59% sensitivity and a roughly 75% specificity characterized the model's predictions of ophthalmopathy progression.

This clonotype was observed once. Its antigen is not identified. Scientists amplified the TCR beta CDR3 regions from RNA transcripts. First-round RT-PCR used HTBI primers; second-round multiplex PCR followed. One entry per CDR3 protein, called by TCRdb with MiXCR from the multiplex PCR reads. The sample lists over a million distinct CDR3 sequences; about 40% were seen once. The sample taken for sequencing was peripheral blood or thyroid tissue (not recorded which). The receptor was derived from an adult man with Graves' hyperthyroidism.

The CDR3 DNA reads TGTGCCAGCAGCCCCCTCGGGGGGGGACTAGCCGAGCAGTACTTC. It yields the protein CASSPLGGGLAEQYF. This sequence joins TRBV7-2 and TRBJ2-7; the match to TRBD2 covers 9 bases. This CDR3 spans 15 amino acids. Germline assignment: CDR1 SGHTA and CDR2 FQGNSA. Losses at the gene ends were 5 bases for V and 6 bases for J; bases not matched to a gene: 11.